This is a list of T cell receptor beta chains from one sample in a study of cytomegalovirus exposure and HLA in healthy donors. Data came from immunoSEQ multiplex PCR; TCRdb stores just in-frame clones and leaves some out. Of under 200,000 clones listed, around 81% were seen once; the top ten hold 5.7%. The sequenced material came from PBMCs. The receptors were gathered from a man aged 35 to 55 in good health and CMV-seronegative. The CDR3 runs from the conserved cysteine through the conserved F or W. The D gene is left open where the match is weak. Only part of the rows carry a size: once, few, many, or a class if the clone is expanded.

CDR3aa	CDR3nt	v_gene	abundance	j_gene	d_gene
CASGLRPQASGTGELFF	TGTGCTAGTGGTTTGAGACCCCAGGCTAGCGGGACCGGGGAGCTGTTTTTT	TRBV12-5	.	TRBJ2-2	TRBD2
CASSLAAGRGAGNTIYF	TGTGCCAGCAGCTTAGCCGCGGGGCGCGGGGCTGGAAACACCATATATTTT	TRBV11-2	.	TRBJ1-3	.
CASSAGQGNEQFF	TGTGCCAGCAGCGCCGGACAGGGCAATGAGCAGTTCTTC	TRBV5-4	.	TRBJ2-1	TRBD1
CASTEEGSITDTQYF	TGTGCCAGCACCGAGGAGGGGAGCATCACAGATACGCAGTATTTT	TRBV2	.	TRBJ2-3	.
CASTPGAGNSPLHF	TGTGCCAGCACCCCAGGGGCAGGGAATTCACCCCTCCACTTT	TRBV6-6	.	TRBJ1-6	.
CSVEPGAQGYTF	TGCAGCGTTGAGCCAGGGGCGCAGGGCTACACCTTC	TRBV29-1	few	TRBJ1-2	.
CASSMGSSGNTIYF	TGTGCCAGTAGTATGGGGAGCTCTGGAAACACCATATATTTT	TRBV19	once	TRBJ1-3	.
CASSVEAGGEQFF	TGTGCCAGCAGTGTAGAAGCGGGCGGTGAGCAGTTCTTC	TRBV2	few	TRBJ2-1	.
CASSPRGSGSLTDTQYF	TGTGCCAGCTCACCACGAGGTAGCGGGAGCCTCACAGATACGCAGTATTTT	TRBV18	.	TRBJ2-3	TRBD2
CASSLRTSGRQETQYF	TGTGCCAGCAGCTTGCGGACTAGCGGGCGGCAAGAGACCCAGTACTTC	TRBV5-4	.	TRBJ2-5	TRBD2
CASSRASGEAKNIQYF	TGTGCCAGTAGTAGGGCGTCAGGGGAGGCCAAAAACATTCAGTACTTC	TRBV19	.	TRBJ2-4	.
CASSLGGVAEAFF	TGTGCCAGCTCCCTGGGGGGTGTAGCTGAAGCTTTCTTT	TRBV18	.	TRBJ1-1	.
CASSIRTPSSGANVLTF	TGTGCCAGCAGTATTCGGACACCAAGCTCTGGGGCCAACGTCCTGACTTTC	TRBV27	.	TRBJ2-6	.
CASSQDLRLGTGELFF	TGCGCCAGCAGTCAAGATTTGCGGTTGGGCACCGGGGAGCTGTTTTTT	TRBV4-3	.	TRBJ2-2	.
CASSRQGAGGEKLFF	TGTGCCAGCAGCCGACAGGGGGCAGGAGGGGAAAAACTGTTTTTT	TRBV27	.	TRBJ1-4	TRBD1
CASSLVSGQGSPLHF	TGTGCCAGCAGCTTAGTGTCGGGCCAGGGATCACCCCTCCACTTT	TRBV7-8	.	TRBJ1-6	.
CASSLEPGLSYEQYF	TGTGCCAGCAGCTTGGAACCAGGGCTATCCTACGAGCAGTACTTC	TRBV5-4	.	TRBJ2-7	.
CASSSQMNTEAFF	TGTGCCAGCAGCTCCCAGATGAACACTGAAGCTTTCTTT	TRBV6-5	few	TRBJ1-1	.
CASSQDLAGGPNEQYF	TGTGCCAGCAGCCAAGATCTGGCGGGAGGGCCTAACGAGCAGTACTTC	TRBV14	.	TRBJ2-7	TRBD2
CASSLAPKAGETQYF	TGTGCCAGCAGCTTAGCGCCCAAGGCGGGAGAGACCCAGTACTTC	TRBV7-9	.	TRBJ2-5	.
CAVQTGTGRETQYF	TGTGCCGTTCAGACCGGGACAGGGAGAGAGACCCAGTACTTC	TRBV7-9	few	TRBJ2-5	TRBD1
CASSQRDRGRSVQFF	TGCGCCAGCAGCCAGAGAGACAGGGGGCGATCCGTGCAGTTCTTC	TRBV4-1	.	TRBJ2-1	TRBD1
CAWSPTGGSSYNEQFF	TGTGCCTGGAGTCCTACGGGGGGAAGCTCCTACAATGAGCAGTTCTTC	TRBV30	.	TRBJ2-1	TRBD2
CSAAGGREHVGYNEQFF	TGCAGCGCCGCGGGGGGGCGGGAGCACGTCGGCTACAATGAGCAGTTCTTC	TRBV29-1	few	TRBJ2-1	TRBD2
CASSLPRGSGGLQETQYF	TGTGCCAGCAGCTTACCGAGAGGTAGCGGGGGCCTCCAAGAGACCCAGTACTTC	TRBV7-9	.	TRBJ2-5	TRBD2
CASSESTGVYGYTF	TGTGCCAGCAGTGAAAGTACAGGGGTCTATGGCTACACCTTC	TRBV2	.	TRBJ1-2	TRBD1
CASSQDVQGASYNEQFF	TGCGCCAGCAGCCAAGATGTACAGGGCGCCTCCTACAATGAGCAGTTCTTC	TRBV4-3	.	TRBJ2-1	.
CASSLSLAGGTQYF	TGTGCCAGCAGCTTGAGTCTAGCGGGTGGGACGCAGTATTTT	TRBV7-9	.	TRBJ2-3	TRBD2
CASSEVEQTYEQYF	TGTGCCAGCAGCGAGGTGGAGCAAACTTACGAGCAGTACTTC	TRBV7-6	few	TRBJ2-7	.
CASSHPFSGDEQYF	TGCGCCAGCAGCCATCCCTTTAGCGGGGACGAGCAGTACTTC	TRBV4-1	.	TRBJ2-7	TRBD2
CASGLPGQEPFF	TGTGCTAGTGGTTTGCCGGGACAGGAGCCCTTTTTC	TRBV12-5	.	TRBJ2-7	TRBD1
CASSMGDNQPQHF	TGCGCCAGCAGTATGGGAGACAATCAGCCCCAGCATTTT	TRBV10-1	.	TRBJ1-5	.
CASSRRATGARNTEAFF	TGCGCCAGCAGCCGAAGGGCTACAGGGGCGAGGAACACTGAAGCTTTCTTT	TRBV5-1	.	TRBJ1-1	TRBD1
CASSQDLVRGREGTGELFF	TGCGCCAGCAGCCAAGATCTGGTCAGGGGGCGCGAGGGCACCGGGGAGCTGTTTTTT	TRBV4-3	.	TRBJ2-2	TRBD1
CASSSPLRDEEF	TGTGCCAGCAGTTCTCCCCTGCGGGACGAGGAATTC	TRBV6-1	.	TRBJ1-2	.
CASTTVGGVTEQYF	TGTGCCAGCACCACAGTGGGGGGAGTCACCGAGCAGTACTTC	TRBV11-2	.	TRBJ2-7	.
CSVGAQRYEQYF	TGCAGCGTTGGGGCCCAAAGATACGAGCAGTACTTC	TRBV29-1	.	TRBJ2-7	.
CASRGTVFSNQPQHF	TGTGCCAGCAGGGGGACAGTATTTAGCAATCAGCCCCAGCATTTT	TRBV6-6	.	TRBJ1-5	TRBD1
CASSGDRNQPQHF	TGCGCCAGCAGTGGGGACAGGAATCAGCCCCAGCATTTT	TRBV10-2	once	TRBJ1-5	TRBD1
CASSKGVIGDTQYF	TGTGCCAGCAGCAAAGGGGTAATCGGGGATACGCAGTATTTT	TRBV7-8	.	TRBJ2-3	.
CASGPRQGERQYF	TGCGCCAGCGGACCTAGGCAGGGGGAACGGCAGTACTTC	TRBV4-3	.	TRBJ2-7	TRBD1
CASSLDPGSNQPQHF	TGTGCCAGCAGCTTAGATCCAGGGAGCAATCAGCCCCAGCATTTT	TRBV7-6	.	TRBJ1-5	.
CASSSRVETQYF	TGTGCCAGCAGCTCCAGGGTGGAGACCCAGTACTTC	TRBV7-9	.	TRBJ2-5	.
CASSYSGRPGNYGYTF	TGCGCCAGCAGCTATTCTGGACGGCCGGGGAACTATGGCTACACCTTC	TRBV5-1	few	TRBJ1-2	.
CASSSSSPGRKTQYF	TGTGCCAGCAGCAGCAGTTCCCCTGGGAGGAAGACCCAGTACTTC	TRBV11-1	.	TRBJ2-5	.
CASSTYPGATQGNTIYF	TGTGCCAGTAGTACATACCCGGGAGCCACTCAAGGGAACACCATATATTTT	TRBV19	few	TRBJ1-3	.
CASSRDYQAEQFF	TGTGCCAGCAGTCGGGACTATCAGGCTGAGCAGTTCTTC	TRBV14	.	TRBJ2-1	TRBD2
CAWRDRGSYGYTF	TGTGCCTGGAGGGACAGGGGAAGCTATGGCTACACCTTC	TRBV30	.	TRBJ1-2	TRBD1